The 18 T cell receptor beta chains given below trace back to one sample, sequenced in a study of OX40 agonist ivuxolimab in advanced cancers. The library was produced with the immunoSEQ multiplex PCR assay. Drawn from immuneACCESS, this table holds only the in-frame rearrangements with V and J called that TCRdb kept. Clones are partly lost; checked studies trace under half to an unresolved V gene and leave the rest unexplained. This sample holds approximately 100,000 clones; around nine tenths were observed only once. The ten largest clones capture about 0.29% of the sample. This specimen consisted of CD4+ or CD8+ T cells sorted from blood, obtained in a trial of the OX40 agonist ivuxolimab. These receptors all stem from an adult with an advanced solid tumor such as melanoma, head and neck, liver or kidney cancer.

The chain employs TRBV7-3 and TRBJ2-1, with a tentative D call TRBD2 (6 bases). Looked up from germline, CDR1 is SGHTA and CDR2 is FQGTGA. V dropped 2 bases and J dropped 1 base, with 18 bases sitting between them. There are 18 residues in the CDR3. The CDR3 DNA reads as TGTGCCAGCAGCTTACGGGGGTCAGGGCCCATGTCCTACAATGAGCAGTTCTTC. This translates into CASSLRGSGPMSYNEQFF.

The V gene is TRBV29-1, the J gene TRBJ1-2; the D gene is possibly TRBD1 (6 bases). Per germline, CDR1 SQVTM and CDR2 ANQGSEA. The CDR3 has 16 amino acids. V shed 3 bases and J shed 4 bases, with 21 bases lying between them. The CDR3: CSVERGTQGGIYGYTF. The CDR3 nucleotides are TGCAGCGTTGAGAGGGGCACACAGGGAGGAATCTATGGCTACACCTTC.

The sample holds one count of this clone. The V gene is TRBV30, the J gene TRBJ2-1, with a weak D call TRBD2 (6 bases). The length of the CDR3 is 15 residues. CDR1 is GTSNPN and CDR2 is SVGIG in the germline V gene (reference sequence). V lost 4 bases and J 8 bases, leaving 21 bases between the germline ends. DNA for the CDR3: TGTGCCTGGAAGAGGAGGGACCGGCGGGGAGATGAGCAGTTCTTC. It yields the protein CAWKRRDRRGDEQFF.

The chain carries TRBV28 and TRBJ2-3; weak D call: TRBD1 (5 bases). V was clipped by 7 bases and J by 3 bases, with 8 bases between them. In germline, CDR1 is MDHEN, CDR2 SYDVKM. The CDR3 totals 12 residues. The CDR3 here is CASKTVTDTQYF. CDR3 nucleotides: TGTGCCAGCAAGACAGTAACAGATACGCAGTATTTT.

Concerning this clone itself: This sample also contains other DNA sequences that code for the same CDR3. CDR3 nucleotides: TGCAGCGTTGGAGGGGCTACGCAGTATTTT. Translating it yields CSVGGATQYF. The gene calls are TRBV29-1 and TRBJ2-3; D is possibly TRBD1 or TRBD2 (5 bases each). V dropped 4 bases and J dropped 8 bases, with 7 bases sitting between them. The CDR3 is 10 amino acids. CDR1 is SQVTM, CDR2 ANQGSEA, per germline.

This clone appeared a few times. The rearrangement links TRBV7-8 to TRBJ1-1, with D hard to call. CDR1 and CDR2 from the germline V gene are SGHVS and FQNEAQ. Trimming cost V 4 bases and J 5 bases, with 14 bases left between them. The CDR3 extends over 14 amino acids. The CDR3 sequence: CASSYRFLRTEAFF. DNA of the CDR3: TGTGCCAGCAGCTATCGATTCCTAAGGACTGAAGCTTTCTTT.

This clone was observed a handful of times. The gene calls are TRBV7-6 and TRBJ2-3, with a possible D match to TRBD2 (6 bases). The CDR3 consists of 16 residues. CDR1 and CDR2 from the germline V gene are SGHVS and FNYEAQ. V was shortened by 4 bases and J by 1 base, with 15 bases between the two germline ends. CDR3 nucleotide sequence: TGTGCCAGCAGCTCGCTAGCGCAGATGGGCACAGATACGCAGTATTTT. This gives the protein CASSSLAQMGTDTQYF.

DNA of the CDR3: TGTGCCAGCAGCTCCGGACAGGGGAGGTACGAGCAGTACTTC. Its protein is CASSSGQGRYEQYF. This rearrangement joins TRBV11-2 to TRBJ2-7; TRBD1 matches at 9 bases. CDR1 SGHAT and CDR2 FQNNGV come from the germline V gene. The trim removed 4 bases at V and 4 bases at J, leaving 5 bases unmatched. The CDR3 has 14 residues.

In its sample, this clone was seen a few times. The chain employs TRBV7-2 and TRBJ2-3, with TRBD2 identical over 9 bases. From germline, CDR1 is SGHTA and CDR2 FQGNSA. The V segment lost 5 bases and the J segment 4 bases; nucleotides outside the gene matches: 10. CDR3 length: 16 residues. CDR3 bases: TGTGCCAGCAGCGCTTCGGCACTAGCGGGCTCAGATACGCAGTATTTT. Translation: CASSASALAGSDTQYF.

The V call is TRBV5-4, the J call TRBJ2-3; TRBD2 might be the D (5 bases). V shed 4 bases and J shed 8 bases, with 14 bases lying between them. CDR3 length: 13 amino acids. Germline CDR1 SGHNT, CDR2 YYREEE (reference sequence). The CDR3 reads CASSAAEVPTQYF. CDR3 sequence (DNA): TGTGCCAGCAGCGCCGCGGAGGTCCCTACGCAGTATTTT.

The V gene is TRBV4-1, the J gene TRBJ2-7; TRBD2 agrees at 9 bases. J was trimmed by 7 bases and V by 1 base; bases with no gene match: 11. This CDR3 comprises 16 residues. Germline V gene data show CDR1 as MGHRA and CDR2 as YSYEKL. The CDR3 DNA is TGCGCCAGCAGCCAAGGGGGGGGCGCGAGCGGGAGGGAGCAGTACTTC. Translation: CASSQGGGASGREQYF.

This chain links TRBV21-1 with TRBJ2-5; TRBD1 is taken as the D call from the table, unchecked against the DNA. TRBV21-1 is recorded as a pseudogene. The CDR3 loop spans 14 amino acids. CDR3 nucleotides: TGTGCCAGCAACCAGACAGGGGATGGGGAGACCCAGTACTTC. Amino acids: CASNQTGDGETQYF.

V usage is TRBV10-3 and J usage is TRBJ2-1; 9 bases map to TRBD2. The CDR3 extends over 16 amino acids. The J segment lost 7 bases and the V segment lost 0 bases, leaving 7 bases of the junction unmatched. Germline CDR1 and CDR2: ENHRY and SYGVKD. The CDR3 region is CAISESIGSGGNEQFF. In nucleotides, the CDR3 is TGTGCCATCAGTGAGTCGATTGGTAGCGGGGGAAATGAGCAGTTCTTC.

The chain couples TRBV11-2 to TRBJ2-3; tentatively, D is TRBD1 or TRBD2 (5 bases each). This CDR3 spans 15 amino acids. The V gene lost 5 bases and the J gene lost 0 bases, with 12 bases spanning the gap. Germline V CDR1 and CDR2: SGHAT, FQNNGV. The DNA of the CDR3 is TGTGCCAGCAGCACTACCGGGACCAGCACAGATACGCAGTATTTT. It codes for CASSTTGTSTDTQYF.

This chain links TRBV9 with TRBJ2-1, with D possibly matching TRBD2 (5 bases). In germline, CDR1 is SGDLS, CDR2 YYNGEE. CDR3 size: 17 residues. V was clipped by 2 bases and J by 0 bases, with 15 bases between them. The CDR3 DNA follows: TGTGCCAGCAGCGTGGGTGGGCGGGCAAGCTCCTACAATGAGCAGTTCTTC. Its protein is CASSVGGRASSYNEQFF.

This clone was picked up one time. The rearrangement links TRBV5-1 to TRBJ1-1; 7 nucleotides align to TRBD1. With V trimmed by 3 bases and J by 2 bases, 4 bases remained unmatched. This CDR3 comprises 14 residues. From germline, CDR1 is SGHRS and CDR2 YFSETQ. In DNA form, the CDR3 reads TGCGCCAGCAGCTCTCACAGGGGAAACACTGAAGCTTTCTTT. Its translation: CASSSHRGNTEAFF.

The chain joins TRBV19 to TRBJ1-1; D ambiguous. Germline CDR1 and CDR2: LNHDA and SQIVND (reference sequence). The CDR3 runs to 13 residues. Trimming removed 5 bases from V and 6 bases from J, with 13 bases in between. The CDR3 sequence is CASSFLDNAEAFF. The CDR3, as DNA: TGTGCCAGTAGTTTCCTCGACAATGCTGAAGCTTTCTTT.

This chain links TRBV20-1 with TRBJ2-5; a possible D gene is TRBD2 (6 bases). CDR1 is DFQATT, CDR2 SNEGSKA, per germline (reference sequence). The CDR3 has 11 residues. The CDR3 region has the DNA TGCAGCCGGGGTCGGGGGGAGACCCAGTACTTC. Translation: CSRGRGETQYF.